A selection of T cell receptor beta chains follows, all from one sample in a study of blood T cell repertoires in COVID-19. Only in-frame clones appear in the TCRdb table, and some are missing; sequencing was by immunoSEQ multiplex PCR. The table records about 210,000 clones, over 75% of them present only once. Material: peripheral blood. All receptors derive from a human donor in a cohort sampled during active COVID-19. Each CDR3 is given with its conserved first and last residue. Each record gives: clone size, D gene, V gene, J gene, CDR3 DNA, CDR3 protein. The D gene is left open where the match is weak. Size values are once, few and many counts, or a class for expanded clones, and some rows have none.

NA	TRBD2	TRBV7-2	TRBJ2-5	TGTGCCAGCAGCCCGCAGCGGGGGGGCATGGAGACCCAGTACTTC	CASSPQRGGMETQYF
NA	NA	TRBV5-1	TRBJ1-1	TGCGCCAGCAGCTTCCGACAGAACACTGAAGCTTTCTTT	CASSFRQNTEAFF
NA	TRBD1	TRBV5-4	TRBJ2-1	TGTGCCAGCAGCCGACAGGGGGCGTTGGACAATGAGCAGTTCTTC	CASSRQGALDNEQFF
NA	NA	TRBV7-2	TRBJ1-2	TGTGCCAGCAGCTTAGCGGGCCGCGGCAGGGGCTATGGCTACACCTTC	CASSLAGRGRGYGYTF
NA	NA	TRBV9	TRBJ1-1	TGTGCCAGCAGCGTAGACCCCCCGTCTCAGGAGGGCACTGAAGCTTTCTTT	CASSVDPPSQEGTEAFF
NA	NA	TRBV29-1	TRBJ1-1	TGCAGCGTGGGGGGGACCACTGAAGCTTTCTTT	CSVGGTTEAFF
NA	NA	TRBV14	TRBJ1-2	TGTGCCAGCAGCCAAGATCGTAGACTCCATTTAACCTTC	CASSQDRRLHLTF
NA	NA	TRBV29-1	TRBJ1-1	TGCAGCGTTGTTACAGCCACTGAAGCTTTCTTT	CSVVTATEAFF
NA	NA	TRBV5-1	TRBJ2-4	TGCGCCAGCAGCTTCGGCGGGAAAAACATTCAGTACTTC	CASSFGGKNIQYF
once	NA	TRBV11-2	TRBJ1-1	TGTGCCAGCAGCTTCAGGGGAGCTGAAGCTTTCTTT	CASSFRGAEAFF
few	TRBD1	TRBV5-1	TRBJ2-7	TGCGCCAGCAGCAAGGGACAGGAGATGCGCGAGCAGTACTTC	CASSKGQEMREQYF
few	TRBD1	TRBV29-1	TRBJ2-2	TGCAGCGTGAGGGGTAGGGGGCCCGGGGAGCTGTTTTTT	CSVRGRGPGELFF
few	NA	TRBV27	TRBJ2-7	TGTGCCAGCAGTTTAGGGCGAGATACACCACCTTACGAGCAGTACTTC	CASSLGRDTPPYEQYF
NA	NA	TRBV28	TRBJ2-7	TGTGCCAGCAGTTTAGTGTACTACGAGCAGTACTTC	CASSLVYYEQYF
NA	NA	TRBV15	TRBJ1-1	TGTGCCACCAGCCTTCAGGAGGGGCGGTCTTTCTTT	CATSLQEGRSFF
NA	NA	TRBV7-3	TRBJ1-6	TGTGCCAGCAGCTTAACGGCGGGGACCCGGAATTCACCCCTCCACTTT	CASSLTAGTRNSPLHF
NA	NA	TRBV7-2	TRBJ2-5	TGTGCCAGCAGCTTCCAGACAGGGCCGGGGGCCCAGTACTTC	CASSFQTGPGAQYF
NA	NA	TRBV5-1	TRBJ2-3	TGCGCCAGCAGCCCCTTAGCGGGCACAGATACGCAGTATTTT	CASSPLAGTDTQYF
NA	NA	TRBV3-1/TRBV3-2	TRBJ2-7	TGTGCCAGCAGCCAAGCCCTCAAGCATTACTTC	CASSQALKHYF
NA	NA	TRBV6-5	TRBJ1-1	TGTGCCAGCAGTTACTCAATGGGTTATTCGGGAGGTGAAGCTTTCTTT	CASSYSMGYSGGEAFF
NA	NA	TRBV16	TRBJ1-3	TGTGCCAGCAGCCAATCCCACTCTGGAAACACCATATATTTT	CASSQSHSGNTIYF
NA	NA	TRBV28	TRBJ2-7	TGTGCCAGCAGTTTAGGCACCTTCTACGAGCAGTACTTC	CASSLGTFYEQYF
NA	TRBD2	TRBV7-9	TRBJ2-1	TGTGCCAGCAGCTACCCCCCTGCTAGCGGGAGACATGAGCAGTTCTTC	CASSYPPASGRHEQFF
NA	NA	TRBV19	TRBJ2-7	TGTGCCAGTAGTCCTACAGGTGCCTACGAGCAGTACTTC	CASSPTGAYEQYF